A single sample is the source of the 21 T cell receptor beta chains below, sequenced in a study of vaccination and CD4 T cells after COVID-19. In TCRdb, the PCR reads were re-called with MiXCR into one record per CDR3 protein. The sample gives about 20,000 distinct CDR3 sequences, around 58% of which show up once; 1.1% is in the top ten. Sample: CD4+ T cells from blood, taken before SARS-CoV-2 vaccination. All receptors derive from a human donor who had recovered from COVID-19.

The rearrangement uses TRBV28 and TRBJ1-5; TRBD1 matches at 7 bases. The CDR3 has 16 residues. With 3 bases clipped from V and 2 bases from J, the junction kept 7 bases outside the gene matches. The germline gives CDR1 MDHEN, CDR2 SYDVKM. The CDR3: CASSFWTGGRNQPQHF. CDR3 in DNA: TGTGCCAGCAGTTTTTGGACAGGTGGGCGCAATCAGCCCCAGCATTTT.

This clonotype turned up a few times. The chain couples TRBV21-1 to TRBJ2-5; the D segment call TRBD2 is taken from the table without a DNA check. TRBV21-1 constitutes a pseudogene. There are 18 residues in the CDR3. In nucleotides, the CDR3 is TGTGCCAGCAGCCAAGAGCGAACTAGCGGGAGGACTGGGGAGACCCAGTACTTC. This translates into CASSQERTSGRTGETQYF.

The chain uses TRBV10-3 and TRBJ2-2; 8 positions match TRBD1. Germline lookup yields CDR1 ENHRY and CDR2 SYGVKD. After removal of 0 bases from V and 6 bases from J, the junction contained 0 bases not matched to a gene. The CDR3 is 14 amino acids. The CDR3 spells CAISESRGPGELFF. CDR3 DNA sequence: TGTGCCATCAGTGAGTCCAGGGGGCCCGGGGAGCTGTTTTTT.

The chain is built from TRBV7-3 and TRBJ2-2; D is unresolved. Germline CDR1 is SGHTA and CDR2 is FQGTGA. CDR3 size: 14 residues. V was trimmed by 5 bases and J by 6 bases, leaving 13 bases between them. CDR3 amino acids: CASSPPGFSGELFF. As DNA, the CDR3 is TGTGCCAGCAGCCCCCCGGGCTTTTCCGGGGAGCTGTTTTTT.

The CDR3 here is CASSLEASGTSTDTQYF. CDR3 sequence (DNA): TGTGCCAGCAGTTTAGAGGCTAGCGGAACTAGCACAGATACGCAGTATTTT. This chain joins TRBV28 and TRBJ2-3; 7 bases agree with TRBD2. V shed 2 bases and J 0 bases; nucleotides not matched to a gene: 8. Germline V gene lookup returns CDR1 MDHEN and CDR2 SYDVKM. CDR3 length: 17 residues. The whole variable domain, filled in from reference TRBV28 and TRBJ2-3, reads DVKVTQSSRYLVKRTGEKVFLECVQDMDHENMFWYRQDPGLGLRLIYFSYDVKMKEKGDIPEGYSVSREKKERFSLILESASTNQTSMYLCASSLEASGTSTDTQYFGPGTRLTVL.

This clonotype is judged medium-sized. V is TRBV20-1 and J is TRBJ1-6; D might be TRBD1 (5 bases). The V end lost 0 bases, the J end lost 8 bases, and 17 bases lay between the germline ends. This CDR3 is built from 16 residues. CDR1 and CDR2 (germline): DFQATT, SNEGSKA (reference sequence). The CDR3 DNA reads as TGCAGTGCTAGAGATTTCGGAGGGGTCTGGGATTCACCCCTCCACTTT. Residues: CSARDFGGVWDSPLHF.

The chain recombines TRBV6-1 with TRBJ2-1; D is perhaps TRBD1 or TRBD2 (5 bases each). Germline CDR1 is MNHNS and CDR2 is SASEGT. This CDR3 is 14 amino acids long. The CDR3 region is CALKGPAGYNEQFF. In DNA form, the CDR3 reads TGTGCTCTCAAGGGGCCCGCGGGTTACAATGAGCAGTTCTTC.

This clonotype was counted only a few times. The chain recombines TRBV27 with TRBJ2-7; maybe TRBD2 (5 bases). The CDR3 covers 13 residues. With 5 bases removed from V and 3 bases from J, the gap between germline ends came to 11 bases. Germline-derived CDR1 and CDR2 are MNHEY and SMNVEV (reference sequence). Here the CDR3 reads CASSTLGSYEQYF. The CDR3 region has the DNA TGTGCCAGCAGTACCCTGGGGAGCTACGAGCAGTACTTC.

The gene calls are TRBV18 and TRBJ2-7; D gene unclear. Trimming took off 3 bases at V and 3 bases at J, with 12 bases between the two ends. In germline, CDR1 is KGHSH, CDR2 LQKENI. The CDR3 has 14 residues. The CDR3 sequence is CASSPPKGNYEQYF. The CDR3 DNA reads TGTGCCAGCTCACCGCCTAAGGGTAACTACGAGCAGTACTTC.

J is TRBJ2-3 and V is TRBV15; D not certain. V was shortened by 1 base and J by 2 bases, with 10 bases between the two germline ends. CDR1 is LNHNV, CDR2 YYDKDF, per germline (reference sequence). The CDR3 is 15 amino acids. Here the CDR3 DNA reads TGTGCCACCAGCAGAGCCATTACTACCACAGATACGCAGTATTTT. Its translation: CATSRAITTTDTQYF.

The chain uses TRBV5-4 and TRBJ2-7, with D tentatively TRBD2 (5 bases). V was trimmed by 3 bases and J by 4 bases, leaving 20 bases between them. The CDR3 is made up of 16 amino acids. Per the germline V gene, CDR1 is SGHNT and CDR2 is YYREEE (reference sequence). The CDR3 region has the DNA TGTGCCAGCAGCTCCTACAGCGGAGAAAGGGCATACGAGCAGTACTTC. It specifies CASSSYSGERAYEQYF. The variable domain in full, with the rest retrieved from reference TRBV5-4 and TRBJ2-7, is ETGVTQSPTHLIKTRGQQVTLRCSSQSGHNTVSWYQQALGQGPQFIFQYYREEENGRGNFPPRFSGLQFPNYSSELNVNALELDDSALYLCASSSYSGERAYEQYFGPGTRLTVT.

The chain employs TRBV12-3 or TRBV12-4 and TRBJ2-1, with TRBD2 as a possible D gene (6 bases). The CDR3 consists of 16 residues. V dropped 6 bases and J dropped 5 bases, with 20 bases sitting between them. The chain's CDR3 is CASRNRGSGLNNEQFF. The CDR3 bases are TGTGCCAGCAGAAACAGAGGCTCAGGACTAAACAATGAGCAGTTCTTC.

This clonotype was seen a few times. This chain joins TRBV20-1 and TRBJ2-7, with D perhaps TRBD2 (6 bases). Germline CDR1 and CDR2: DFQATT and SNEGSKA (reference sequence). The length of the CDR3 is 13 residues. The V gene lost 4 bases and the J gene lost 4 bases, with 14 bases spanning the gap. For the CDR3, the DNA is TGCAGTGCTAAGATAGGCGGGAAGTACGAGCAGTACTTC. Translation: CSAKIGGKYEQYF.

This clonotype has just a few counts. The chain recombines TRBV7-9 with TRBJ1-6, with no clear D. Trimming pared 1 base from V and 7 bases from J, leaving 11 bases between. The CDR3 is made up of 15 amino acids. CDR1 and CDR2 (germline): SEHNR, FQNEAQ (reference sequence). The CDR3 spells CASSLVSGGNSPLHF. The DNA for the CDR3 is TGTGCCAGCAGCTTAGTTAGCGGAGGGAATTCACCCCTCCACTTT.

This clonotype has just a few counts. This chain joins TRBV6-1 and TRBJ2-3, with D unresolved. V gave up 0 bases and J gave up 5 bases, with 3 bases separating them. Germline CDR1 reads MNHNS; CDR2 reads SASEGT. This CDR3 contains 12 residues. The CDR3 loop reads CASSEAVDTQYF. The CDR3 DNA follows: TGTGCCAGCAGTGAAGCCGTAGATACGCAGTATTTT.

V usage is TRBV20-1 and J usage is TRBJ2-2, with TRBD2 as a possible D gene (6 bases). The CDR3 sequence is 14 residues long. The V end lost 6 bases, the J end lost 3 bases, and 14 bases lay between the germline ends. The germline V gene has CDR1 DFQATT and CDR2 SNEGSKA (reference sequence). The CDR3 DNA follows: TGCAGTGCCAGAACTAGCACACACACCGGGGAGCTGTTTTTT. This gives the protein CSARTSTHTGELFF.

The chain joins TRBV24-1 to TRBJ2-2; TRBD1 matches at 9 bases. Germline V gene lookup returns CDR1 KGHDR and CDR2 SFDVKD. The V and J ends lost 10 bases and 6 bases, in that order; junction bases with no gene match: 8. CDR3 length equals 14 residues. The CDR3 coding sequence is TGTGCCACTACGGACAGGGGTCCCGCCGGGGAGCTGTTTTTT. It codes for CATTDRGPAGELFF.

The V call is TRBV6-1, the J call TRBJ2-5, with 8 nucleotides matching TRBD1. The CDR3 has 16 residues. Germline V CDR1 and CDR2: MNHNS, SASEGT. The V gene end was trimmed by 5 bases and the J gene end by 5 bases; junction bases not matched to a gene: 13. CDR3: CASSRNDRGRGETQYF. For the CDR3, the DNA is TGTGCCAGCAGTAGAAATGACAGGGGAAGGGGGGAGACCCAGTACTTC.

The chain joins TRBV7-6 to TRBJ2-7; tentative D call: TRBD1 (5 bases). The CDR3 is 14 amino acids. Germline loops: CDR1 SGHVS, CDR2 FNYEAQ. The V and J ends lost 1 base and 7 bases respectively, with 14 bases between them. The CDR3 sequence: CASSLETRAGEQYF. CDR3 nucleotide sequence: TGTGCCAGCAGCTTAGAGACCAGGGCAGGGGAGCAGTACTTC.

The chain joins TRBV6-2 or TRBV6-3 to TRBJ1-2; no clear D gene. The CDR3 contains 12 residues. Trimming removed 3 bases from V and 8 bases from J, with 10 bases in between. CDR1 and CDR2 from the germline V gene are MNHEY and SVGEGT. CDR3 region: CASSYEDRGYTF. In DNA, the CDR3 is TGTGCCAGCAGTTATGAGGACCGGGGCTACACCTTC.

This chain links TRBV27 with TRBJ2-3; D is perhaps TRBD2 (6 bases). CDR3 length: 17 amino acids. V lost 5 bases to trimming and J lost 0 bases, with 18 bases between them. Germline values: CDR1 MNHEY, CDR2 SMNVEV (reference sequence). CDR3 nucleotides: TGTGCCAGCAGTCCTCCGGGACTCGCATCTAGCACAGATACGCAGTATTTT. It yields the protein CASSPPGLASSTDTQYF.